These T cell receptor beta chains were read from a single sample in a study of neurological immune-mediated disorders. TCRdb re-called the 5' RACE reads with MiXCR, one entry per CDR3 protein. In the table there are fewer than 80,000 distinct CDR3 sequences, around 4.8% of which are singletons. Sequenced sample: PBMCs. All receptors come from a woman in her fifties or sixties with multiple sclerosis. The CDR3 runs from the conserved cysteine through the conserved F or W. A D gene is named only where the DNA matches it firmly. A row's size may be missing; if present it is once, few, many or a size class.

NA,many,TRBV5-5,TRBJ1-1,TGTGCCAGCAGCCGAACCATGATTGAAGCTTTCTTT,CASSRTMIEAFF
NA,many,TRBV3-1,TRBJ2-2,TGTGCCAGCAGCCTCGGGCTAGCGTACACCGGGGAGCTGTTTTTT,CASSLGLAYTGELFF
NA,few,TRBV20-1,TRBJ1-1,TGCAGTGCTAGGGTCCGGGTCCTCCCGGGGGAAGCTTTCTTT,CSARVRVLPGEAFF
NA,NA,TRBV7-9,TRBJ2-3,TGTGCCAGCGGCCCACCCAGGGCCCTAAAATTCACAGATACGCAGTATTTT,CASGPPRALKFTDTQYF
NA,many,TRBV7-2,TRBJ1-1,TGTGCCACCACGAGGGACACTGAAGCTTTCTTT,CATTRDTEAFF
NA,many,TRBV5-5,TRBJ2-1,TGTGCCAGCGCAGTTGGACAGTCAATCGTTAGTAATGAGCAGTTCTTC,CASAVGQSIVSNEQFF
NA,many,TRBV9,TRBJ2-3,TGTGCCAGCAGCGTAGACGGCGGGACTAGCACAGATACGCAGTATTTT,CASSVDGGTSTDTQYF
NA,many,TRBV7-6,TRBJ2-1,TGTGCCAGCAGCTTTTGGGGCAATGAGCAGTTCTTC,CASSFWGNEQFF
TRBD2,NA,TRBV7-6,TRBJ2-1,TGTGCCAGCAGCCAAAGACTAGCGGGGGCTCATGAGCAGTTCTTC,CASSQRLAGAHEQFF
NA,many,TRBV11-3,TRBJ2-5,TGTGCCAGCAGCTCTCGGATGTCGTACCAAGAGACCCAGTACTTC,CASSSRMSYQETQYF
TRBD1,few,TRBV20-1,TRBJ1-1,TGCAGTGCTAGAGATCCGCAGGGGGCCTTTTTCAACACTGAAGCTTTTTTT,CSARDPQGAFFNTEAFF
TRBD2,few,TRBV12-3/TRBV12-4,TRBJ2-5,TGTGCCAGCACCCCAGTCGGGGGGGACCAAGAGACCCAGTACTTC,CASTPVGGDQETQYF
TRBD2,many,TRBV6-2/TRBV6-3,TRBJ2-1,TGTGCCAGCAGTTACTCCGGGGGGGTTCCGCCCCAGTTCTTC,CASSYSGGVPPQFF
TRBD1,many,TRBV3-1,TRBJ1-2,TGTGCCAGCAGCCAACCGGGACAGGGTCGTGGCTACACCTTC,CASSQPGQGRGYTF
TRBD1,many,TRBV29-1,TRBJ1-2,TGCAGCACACTGGACAGGGAACTCTATGGCTACACCTTC,CSTLDRELYGYTF
NA,medium-sized,TRBV29-1,TRBJ1-4,TGCAGCGTTGATACGGGGGAACTGTTTTTT,CSVDTGELFF
NA,many,TRBV7-8,TRBJ1-5,TGTGCCAGCAGCTCCCATAGGGTAGCTCAGCCCCAGCATTTT,CASSSHRVAQPQHF
NA,many,TRBV20-1,TRBJ1-3,TGCAGTGCTATAGACTACTCTGGAAACACCATATATTTT,CSAIDYSGNTIYF
TRBD1,many,TRBV20-1,TRBJ1-4,TGCAGTGCTAGAGGAGGACAGGGGAGTGAAAAACTGTTTTTT,CSARGGQGSEKLFF
NA,NA,TRBV9,TRBJ1-1,TGTGCCAGCAGCGTAGGGGGAAAGCAGAACACTGAAGCTTTCTTT,CASSVGGKQNTEAFF
TRBD1,many,TRBV5-1,TRBJ1-1,TGCGCCAGCAGCTTCTGGACAGGGAACACTGAAGCTTTCTTT,CASSFWTGNTEAFF
NA,NA,TRBV28,TRBJ1-2,TGTGCCAGCAGTCCCCAAGACAGGCCCCTTTATGGCTACACCTTC,CASSPQDRPLYGYTF
NA,many,TRBV6-6,TRBJ2-6,TGTGCCAGCAGCCAGGGACGGGCGGGGGCCAACGTCCTGACTTTC,CASSQGRAGANVLTF
NA,many,TRBV6-2/TRBV6-3,TRBJ2-2,TGTGCCAGCAGTCCCCCCGGGATTCAAACCGGGGAGCTGTTTTTT,CASSPPGIQTGELFF
NA,many,TRBV7-2,TRBJ2-2,TGTGCCAGCAGCCCCGGGACGTCGCGCACCGGGGAGCTGTTTTTT,CASSPGTSRTGELFF
TRBD1,many,TRBV3-1,TRBJ2-7,TGTGCCAGCAGCCAGGACAGGGATACCTACGAGCAGTACTTC,CASSQDRDTYEQYF
NA,few,TRBV5-1,TRBJ1-2,TGCGCCAGCAGCATCCAGACAGATCCCTTCGGCTACACCTTC,CASSIQTDPFGYTF
NA,many,TRBV6-6,TRBJ2-7,TGTGCCATCAGTGTAGCTCAGACGGGCGAGCAGTACTTC,CAISVAQTGEQYF
TRBD1,many,TRBV18,TRBJ1-5,TGTGCCAGCTCACAAGGACAGGATCAGCCCCAGCATTTT,CASSQGQDQPQHF
TRBD1,many,TRBV12-3/TRBV12-4,TRBJ1-2,TGTGCCAGCAGCCGGGACAGAGGCTATGGCTACACCTTC,CASSRDRGYGYTF
TRBD1,many,TRBV29-1,TRBJ2-3,TGCAGCGTTGCCAGATCGACAGGGGTCGTCACAGATACGCAGTATTTT,CSVARSTGVVTDTQYF
TRBD2,many,TRBV20-1,TRBJ2-5,TGCAGTGCTAGATTTCGCGGGGGGGCTAGGGAGACCCAGTACTTC,CSARFRGGARETQYF
NA,many,TRBV5-6,TRBJ2-4,TGTGCCAGCAGCCCCCGCGGAGGGGCCAAAAACATTCAGTACTTC,CASSPRGGAKNIQYF
NA,NA,TRBV5-6,TRBJ2-1,TGTGCCAGCAGTGCGGGACAGCTTACCTACAATGAGCAGTTCTTC,CASSAGQLTYNEQFF
NA,many,TRBV12-3/TRBV12-4,TRBJ1-2,TGTGCCAGCAGCGAGAGAAACAGGGTTGGCGGCTACACCTTC,CASSERNRVGGYTF
NA,many,TRBV4-2,TRBJ1-6,TGTGCCAGCAGCCAAGCAGGGAATTCACCCCTCCACTTT,CASSQAGNSPLHF
NA,many,TRBV6-6,TRBJ1-2,TGTGCCAGCAGTCACCCCACCGGGACGGGGAATGGCTACACCTTC,CASSHPTGTGNGYTF
NA,many,TRBV20-1,TRBJ1-2,TGCAGTGCTCCGATGGGGAAGGGGCGACTCTATGGCTACACCTTC,CSAPMGKGRLYGYTF
NA,many,TRBV5-1,TRBJ2-5,TGCGCCAGCAGCTTGGGACAGTCCCAAGAGACCCAGTACTTC,CASSLGQSQETQYF
TRBD1,many,TRBV20-1,TRBJ2-5,TGCAGTGCTAGAGATCGGACAGGCCAAGAGACCCAGTACTTC,CSARDRTGQETQYF
NA,many,TRBV3-1,TRBJ2-7,TGTGCCAGCAGCCAAGATACCGGAACCTACGAGCAGTACTTC,CASSQDTGTYEQYF
NA,many,TRBV5-1,TRBJ2-1,TGCGCCAGCAGCTTGACTCCCAGGGGTAGCGAGCAGTTCTTC,CASSLTPRGSEQFF
NA,many,TRBV7-9,TRBJ2-1,TGTGCCAGCAGCTTCCCAGGGAAGAACAATGAGCAGTTCTTC,CASSFPGKNNEQFF
NA,many,TRBV20-1,TRBJ1-3,TGCAGTGCTAGAGGGGACCAGGGGAAGACTGGAAACACCATATATTTT,CSARGDQGKTGNTIYF
NA,many,TRBV29-1,TRBJ2-7,TGCAGCGTTGAAGTCCCGAGCTCCTACGAGCAGTACTTC,CSVEVPSSYEQYF
TRBD1,many,TRBV4-3,TRBJ2-2,TGCGCCAGCAGCCAAGTTGACAGGGGAGTAGGGACCGGGGAGCTGTTTTTT,CASSQVDRGVGTGELFF
TRBD2,many,TRBV25-1,TRBJ2-1,TGTGCCAGCAGAAAGAGCGGGGGGGCCGAAGAGCAGTTCTTC,CASRKSGGAEEQFF
NA,many,TRBV5-1,TRBJ2-5,TGCGCCAGCAGCTCACAGGGACAAGAGACCCAGTACTTC,CASSSQGQETQYF
NA,many,TRBV9,TRBJ2-6,TGTGCCAGCAGCGTTCTCGGGTTTGGGGCCAACGTCCTGACTTTC,CASSVLGFGANVLTF